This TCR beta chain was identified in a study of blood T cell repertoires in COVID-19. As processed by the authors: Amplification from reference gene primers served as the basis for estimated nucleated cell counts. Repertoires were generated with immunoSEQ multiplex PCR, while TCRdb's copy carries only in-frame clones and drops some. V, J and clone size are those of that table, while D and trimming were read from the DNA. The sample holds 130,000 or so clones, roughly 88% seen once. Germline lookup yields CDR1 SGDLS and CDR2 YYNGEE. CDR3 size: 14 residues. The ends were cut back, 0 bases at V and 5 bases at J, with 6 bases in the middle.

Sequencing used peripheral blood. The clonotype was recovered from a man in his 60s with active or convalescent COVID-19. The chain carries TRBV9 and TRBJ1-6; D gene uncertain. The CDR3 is CASSVGGNNSPLHF. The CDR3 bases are TGTGCCAGCAGCGTAGGCGGAAATAATTCACCCCTCCACTTT.